A selection of T cell receptor beta chains follows, all from one sample in a study of healthy donors' naive CD4 and CD8 T cells. TCRdb independently ran MiXCR on the reads; one entry per CDR3 protein. Of about 180,000 distinct CDR3 sequences in the sample, around 74% were seen once. Material for sequencing was naive CD4+ and CD8+ T cells sorted from blood, pooled from several donors. All receptors come from a pool of human donors in good health; the sample pools cells from several healthy donors. CDR3s include the opening cysteine and the closing phenylalanine or tryptophan. Fields, in order: clone size, J gene, V gene, CDR3 protein. Clone size appears in some rows only: once, few, many, or a class for an expanded clone.

clone_size: NA; j_call: TRBJ2-5; v_call: TRBV6-5; cdr3_aa: CASTNARRGLGETQYF
clone_size: NA; j_call: TRBJ1-1; v_call: TRBV6-5; cdr3_aa: CASSYRDGLKAEAFF
clone_size: NA; j_call: TRBJ2-5; v_call: TRBV29-1; cdr3_aa: CSVGLAGSRQETQYF
clone_size: NA; j_call: TRBJ2-1; v_call: TRBV2; cdr3_aa: CASSSQGYNEQFF
clone_size: NA; j_call: TRBJ2-5; v_call: TRBV20-1; cdr3_aa: CSAPGAGSETQYF
clone_size: few; j_call: TRBJ2-5; v_call: TRBV29-1; cdr3_aa: CSVHQGLMETQYF
clone_size: NA; j_call: TRBJ1-4; v_call: TRBV18; cdr3_aa: CASSLTGTYGEKLFF
clone_size: NA; j_call: TRBJ1-1; v_call: TRBV27; cdr3_aa: CASSPGQMANTEAFF
clone_size: NA; j_call: TRBJ1-1; v_call: TRBV30; cdr3_aa: CAWSTGVGAFF
clone_size: NA; j_call: TRBJ1-2; v_call: TRBV30; cdr3_aa: CAWSRLQGAGGYTF
clone_size: few; j_call: TRBJ2-1; v_call: TRBV29-1; cdr3_aa: CSVEDNGLAMYNEQFF